A selection of T cell receptor beta chains follows, all from one sample in a study of T cells after yellow fever vaccination. One entry per CDR3 protein results from TCRdb running MiXCR on the 5' RACE reads. The sample shows 120,000 or so distinct CDR3 sequences, about 8.4% of them seen only once. This specimen was CD8+ T cells sorted from PBMCs, taken on the day of the yellow fever booster vaccination. These receptors were collected from a man aged 18-30 years who received the YFV17D yellow fever vaccine. Both conserved end residues are part of each CDR3. The order of the fields is D gene, clone size, J gene, V gene, CDR3 protein, CDR3 DNA. The D gene is left open where the match is weak. Some rows mark clone size as missing; the rest say once, few, many or name a class of expanded clone.

D: -
size: -
J: TRBJ2-3
V: TRBV14
CDR3: CASSQDSRGIFTDTQYF
DNA: TGTGCCAGCAGCCAAGATTCACGGGGGATCTTCACAGATACGCAGTATTTT

D: -
size: many
J: TRBJ2-1
V: TRBV6-5
CDR3: CASSYSNLNEQFF
DNA: TGTGCCAGCAGTTACTCGAACCTTAATGAGCAGTTCTTC

D: -
size: -
J: TRBJ2-2
V: TRBV7-6
CDR3: CASSQKFQSGELFF
DNA: TGTGCCAGCAGCCAAAAATTCCAGTCGGGGGAGCTGTTTTTT

D: TRBD1
size: many
J: TRBJ2-7
V: TRBV7-6
CDR3: CASSPGQGSAYEQYF
DNA: TGTGCCAGCAGCCCAGGACAGGGGTCCGCCTACGAGCAGTACTTC

D: -
size: many
J: TRBJ1-3
V: TRBV7-6
CDR3: CASSPAGSGNTIYF
DNA: TGTGCCAGCAGTCCAGCAGGATCGGGAAACACCATATATTTT

D: TRBD1
size: few
J: TRBJ1-2
V: TRBV12-3/TRBV12-4
CDR3: CASSFTGGNYGYTF
DNA: TGTGCCAGCAGTTTTACAGGGGGCAACTATGGCTACACCTTC

D: -
size: few
J: TRBJ2-5
V: TRBV5-4
CDR3: CASSVGDTGSTQYF
DNA: TGTGCCAGCAGCGTCGGCGACACAGGTTCGACCCAGTACTTC

D: -
size: few
J: TRBJ2-1
V: TRBV12-3/TRBV12-4
CDR3: CASSFNIYNEQFF
DNA: TGTGCCAGCAGTTTTAATATCTACAATGAGCAGTTCTTC

D: -
size: -
J: TRBJ1-6
V: TRBV4-1
CDR3: CASSQGRLSSTPLHF
DNA: TGCGCCAGCAGCCAAGGCCGTCTCAGTTCGACACCCCTCCACTTT

D: -
size: few
J: TRBJ2-3
V: TRBV12-3/TRBV12-4
CDR3: CASSLAAGSITDTQYF
DNA: TGTGCCAGCAGTTTGGCGGCAGGGAGTATCACAGATACGCAGTATTTT

D: -
size: few
J: TRBJ1-1
V: TRBV4-1
CDR3: CASSQEAGSTEAFF
DNA: TGCGCCAGCAGCCAAGAAGCGGGGAGCACTGAAGCTTTCTTT

D: -
size: few
J: TRBJ2-1
V: TRBV11-2
CDR3: CASSLSQRVGNEQFF
DNA: TGTGCCAGCAGCTTATCACAGCGCGTAGGAAATGAGCAGTTCTTC

D: TRBD2
size: -
J: TRBJ2-5
V: TRBV9
CDR3: CASSDSGTSGETQYF
DNA: TGTGCCAGCAGCGACTCCGGGACTAGCGGAGAGACCCAGTACTTC

D: -
size: -
J: TRBJ1-2
V: TRBV12-3/TRBV12-4
CDR3: CASSLAFGVVYGYTF
DNA: TGTGCCAGCAGTTTAGCGTTTGGGGTTGTCTATGGCTACACCTTC

D: TRBD2
size: few
J: TRBJ2-5
V: TRBV9
CDR3: CASKEGEGRGETQYF
DNA: TGTGCCAGCAAAGAAGGGGAGGGGCGGGGAGAGACCCAGTACTTC

D: -
size: -
J: TRBJ2-1
V: TRBV5-5
CDR3: CASSLPIDQGDEQFF
DNA: TGTGCCAGCAGCTTGCCTATAGACCAGGGAGATGAGCAGTTCTTC

D: TRBD1
size: -
J: TRBJ2-2
V: TRBV6-6
CDR3: CASSYTKGTGGAGELFF
DNA: TGTGCCAGCAGTTACACAAAGGGGACAGGGGGCGCCGGGGAGCTGTTTTTT

D: -
size: -
J: TRBJ1-2
V: TRBV2
CDR3: CASSIDPGRANYGYTF
DNA: TGTGCCAGCAGCATAGATCCGGGGCGAGCTAACTATGGCTACACCTTC

D: -
size: few
J: TRBJ2-3
V: TRBV4-2
CDR3: CASSQEYSPADTQYF
DNA: TGTGCCAGCAGCCAAGAGTACAGCCCGGCAGATACGCAGTATTTT

D: TRBD2
size: -
J: TRBJ2-5
V: TRBV11-3
CDR3: CASSEGLAGGTQETQYF
DNA: TGTGCCAGCAGCGAGGGACTAGCGGGGGGGACCCAAGAGACCCAGTACTTC

D: -
size: -
J: TRBJ2-3
V: TRBV6-2/TRBV6-3
CDR3: CASSYSDTQYF
DNA: TGTGCCAGCAGTTACTCTGATACGCAGTATTTT

D: -
size: few
J: TRBJ2-7
V: TRBV7-9
CDR3: CASSLVRRHPDTSYEQYF
DNA: TGTGCCAGCAGCTTAGTAAGACGTCACCCGGACACCTCCTACGAGCAGTACTTC

D: -
size: -
J: TRBJ2-6
V: TRBV5-6
CDR3: CASSQGAGANVLTF
DNA: TGTGCCAGCAGCCAAGGGGCTGGGGCCAACGTCCTGACTTTC

D: -
size: -
J: TRBJ2-2
V: TRBV11-3
CDR3: CASSLWYGELFF
DNA: TGTGCCAGCAGCTTATGGTACGGGGAGCTGTTTTTT

D: TRBD1
size: few
J: TRBJ1-6
V: TRBV6-6
CDR3: CASSYPGTGSGLGNSPLHF
DNA: TGTGCCAGCAGTTACCCCGGGACAGGGAGTGGCCTGGGTAATTCACCCCTCCACTTT

D: -
size: few
J: TRBJ2-3
V: TRBV4-1
CDR3: CASSQGFDLSTDTQYF
DNA: TGCGCCAGCAGCCAAGGTTTTGACCTATCCACAGATACGCAGTATTTT

D: -
size: few
J: TRBJ1-1
V: TRBV27
CDR3: CASSLSLDGDTEAFF
DNA: TGTGCCAGCAGTTTAAGCTTGGACGGGGACACTGAAGCTTTCTTT

D: -
size: -
J: TRBJ2-5
V: TRBV28
CDR3: CASSLWRETQYF
DNA: TGTGCCAGCAGTCTTTGGCGAGAGACCCAGTACTTC

D: -
size: few
J: TRBJ1-4
V: TRBV4-1
CDR3: CASSQRRGNEKLFF
DNA: TGCGCCAGCAGCCAGAGGCGTGGAAATGAAAAACTGTTTTTT

D: TRBD1
size: -
J: TRBJ2-4
V: TRBV29-1
CDR3: CSGGTGNIQYF
DNA: TGCAGCGGTGGGACAGGGAACATTCAGTACTTC

D: -
size: few
J: TRBJ1-1
V: TRBV5-1
CDR3: CASSLARTGVAEAFF
DNA: TGCGCCAGCAGCTTGGCACGGACTGGGGTGGCTGAAGCTTTCTTT

D: -
size: many
J: TRBJ1-2
V: TRBV29-1
CDR3: CSVGLLDGYTF
DNA: TGCAGCGTTGGTCTCCTCGATGGCTACACCTTC

D: TRBD1
size: few
J: TRBJ1-2
V: TRBV4-1
CDR3: CASSHGQGIDYGYTF
DNA: TGCGCCAGCAGCCACGGACAGGGGATAGACTATGGCTACACCTTC

D: -
size: -
J: TRBJ1-2
V: TRBV9
CDR3: CASSVAVQPNYGYTF
DNA: TGTGCCAGCAGCGTAGCCGTCCAGCCAAACTATGGCTACACCTTC

D: -
size: few
J: TRBJ2-1
V: TRBV30
CDR3: CAWSDSIVWSHNEQFF
DNA: TGTGCCTGGAGTGATAGCATTGTTTGGTCCCACAATGAGCAGTTCTTC

D: TRBD2
size: -
J: TRBJ2-3
V: TRBV9
CDR3: CASSPSGGPPDTQYF
DNA: TGTGCCAGCAGCCCAAGCGGGGGCCCTCCTGATACGCAGTATTTT

D: TRBD2
size: few
J: TRBJ2-3
V: TRBV29-1
CDR3: CSVEDRGLAGGLTDTQYF
DNA: TGCAGCGTTGAAGATCGGGGACTAGCGGGGGGCCTCACAGATACGCAGTATTTT

D: TRBD1
size: many
J: TRBJ1-1
V: TRBV5-1
CDR3: CASSPQQGARTEAFF
DNA: TGCGCCAGCAGCCCACAACAGGGGGCGCGGACTGAAGCTTTCTTT

D: TRBD2
size: few
J: TRBJ2-5
V: TRBV29-1
CDR3: CSVEPDPTSGEETQYF
DNA: TGCAGCGTCGAACCGGATCCGACTAGCGGGGAAGAGACCCAGTACTTC

D: TRBD1
size: few
J: TRBJ2-1
V: TRBV7-6
CDR3: CASSTGATSSYNEQFF
DNA: TGTGCCAGCAGCACAGGGGCAACGAGCTCCTACAATGAGCAGTTCTTC

D: -
size: few
J: TRBJ2-7
V: TRBV29-1
CDR3: CSGAGGVSYEQYF
DNA: TGCAGCGGGGCCGGGGGAGTTTCCTACGAGCAGTACTTC

D: -
size: -
J: TRBJ2-5
V: TRBV20-1
CDR3: CSARNPGVETQYF
DNA: TGCAGTGCTAGAAATCCAGGGGTGGAGACCCAGTACTTC

D: -
size: -
J: TRBJ2-5
V: TRBV7-9
CDR3: CASSYRDSGEETQYF
DNA: TGTGCCAGCAGCTATCGGGACTCCGGGGAAGAGACCCAGTACTTC

D: TRBD2
size: few
J: TRBJ2-2
V: TRBV12-3/TRBV12-4
CDR3: CASSRAGLAGLNTGELFF
DNA: TGTGCCAGCAGTCGAGCCGGACTAGCGGGGCTAAACACCGGGGAGCTGTTTTTT

D: TRBD1
size: -
J: TRBJ2-2
V: TRBV3-1
CDR3: CASSQGYDIWDRNTGELFF
DNA: TGTGCCAGCAGCCAAGGGTATGATATCTGGGACAGGAACACCGGGGAGCTGTTTTTT

D: TRBD1
size: -
J: TRBJ2-6
V: TRBV6-5
CDR3: CASSLGVGQTSSGANVLTF
DNA: TGTGCCAGCAGTTTGGGGGTGGGACAGACAAGCTCTGGGGCCAACGTCCTGACTTTC

D: -
size: few
J: TRBJ2-3
V: TRBV25-1
CDR3: CASGIQPDTQYF
DNA: TGTGCCAGCGGGATCCAGCCAGATACGCAGTATTTT

D: -
size: few
J: TRBJ1-3
V: TRBV4-1
CDR3: CASSQQANTIYF
DNA: TGCGCCAGCAGCCAACAAGCGAACACCATATATTTT

D: TRBD2
size: many
J: TRBJ2-5
V: TRBV5-1
CDR3: CASSRTSGGGQETQYF
DNA: TGCGCCAGCAGTCGAACTAGCGGGGGGGGTCAAGAGACCCAGTACTTC

D: TRBD2
size: few
J: TRBJ2-5
V: TRBV5-1
CDR3: CASRLLASGYETQYF
DNA: TGCGCCAGCCGACTCCTGGCTAGCGGGTACGAGACCCAGTACTTC

D: -
size: few
J: TRBJ1-5
V: TRBV6-5
CDR3: CASSYARGNQPQHF
DNA: TGTGCCAGCAGTTACGCCAGGGGAAATCAGCCCCAGCATTTT

D: TRBD1
size: few
J: TRBJ2-5
V: TRBV7-9
CDR3: CASSPGQGLYF
DNA: TGTGCCAGCAGCCCGGGACAGGGCCTCTACTTC

D: -
size: -
J: TRBJ2-3
V: TRBV12-3/TRBV12-4
CDR3: CASSFGDFTDTQYF
DNA: TGTGCCAGCAGTTTTGGGGACTTCACAGATACGCAGTATTTT

D: -
size: many
J: TRBJ2-1
V: TRBV16
CDR3: CASTQGFSSYNEQFF
DNA: TGTGCCAGCACCCAGGGGTTTAGCTCCTACAATGAGCAGTTCTTC